Listed below are T cell receptor beta chains from one sample, sequenced in a study of glioma-infiltrating T cells after dendritic cell vaccination. The method was immunoSEQ multiplex PCR; TCRdb's version includes in-frame clones alone and lacks a portion of them. The top ten hold 8.5% of the sample, which has around 83,000 clones, 85% seen once. The sample in question was blood, obtained after dendritic cell vaccination. Receptor source: a human donor with glioblastoma. CDR3s include the opening cysteine and the closing phenylalanine or tryptophan. The D gene is left open where the match is weak. The listing skips clone size in some rows; elsewhere it reads once, few, many or a size class.

TRBD1	TRBV5-1	-	TRBJ1-1	TGCGCCAGCAGCTTAGGGACAGAGGGAACTGAAGCTTTCTTT	CASSLGTEGTEAFF
-	TRBV2	once	TRBJ1-5	TGTGCCAGCAGTGACACAACGGGGGGCACTGGTCAGCCCCAGCATTTT	CASSDTTGGTGQPQHF
-	TRBV28	-	TRBJ2-7	TGTGCCAGCATGGTGGGGGGTAACTTCGAGCAGTACTTC	CASMVGGNFEQYF
TRBD2	TRBV9	once	TRBJ2-3	TGTGCCAGCAGCGTAGCTGGGACTAGCGGGGGAAGCACAGATACGCAGTATTTT	CASSVAGTSGGSTDTQYF
-	TRBV9	-	TRBJ2-3	TGTGCCAGCAGCGTAGAGGGGGGGATAGCGAGAACAGATACGCAGTATTTT	CASSVEGGIARTDTQYF
-	TRBV9	-	TRBJ2-7	TGTGCCAGCAGCGTAGAATGGGGGGGGCAGGGCTACGAGCAGTACTTC	CASSVEWGGQGYEQYF
TRBD1	TRBV4-3	-	TRBJ2-7	TGCGCCAGCAGCCACAGCCGACAGGGGGAATACGAGCAGTACTTC	CASSHSRQGEYEQYF
-	TRBV27	-	TRBJ1-6	TGTGCCAGCAGGTCAGGGTCGTCACCCCTCCACTTT	CASRSGSSPLHF
TRBD2	TRBV19	-	TRBJ2-7	TGTGCCAGTAGTATAAGGCTAGCGGGAGTAAGTGAGCAGTACTTC	CASSIRLAGVSEQYF
-	TRBV19	once	TRBJ1-2	TGTGCCAGTAGTACCTCTACAGGGAGAGGCTATGGCTACACCTTC	CASSTSTGRGYGYTF
TRBD2	TRBV11-2	once	TRBJ2-2	TGTGCCAGCACCCTCCGGACTAGCCCTAACTCGAACACCGGGGAGCTGTTTTTT	CASTLRTSPNSNTGELFF
-	TRBV6-5	-	TRBJ1-5	TGTGCCAGCAGTTACCTCAGGGGCAGCAATCAGCCCCAGCATTTT	CASSYLRGSNQPQHF
-	TRBV10-3	-	TRBJ2-2	TGTGCCATCAGTGAGTACGGGAGCGGTGGGACCGGGGAGCTGTTTTTT	CAISEYGSGGTGELFF
TRBD1	TRBV9	-	TRBJ1-1	TGTGCCAGCAGCCCAGGGACAGGGGAAGCTTTCTTT	CASSPGTGEAFF
-	TRBV25-1	-	TRBJ2-2	TGTGCCAGCAGTGATAACTGGAACACCGGGGAGCTGTTTTTT	CASSDNWNTGELFF
TRBD1	TRBV5-1	-	TRBJ2-3	TGCGCCAGCAGTTTAGGGACAGAAACAGATACGCAGTATTTT	CASSLGTETDTQYF
TRBD2	TRBV25-1	-	TRBJ2-7	TGTGCCAGCAGTTATAGGACTAGCGGGAAGGGCGAGCAGTACTTC	CASSYRTSGKGEQYF
TRBD1	TRBV6-5	-	TRBJ2-5	TGTGCCAGCAGCGGGGACAGGCAAGAGACCCAGTACTTC	CASSGDRQETQYF
-	TRBV10-3	-	TRBJ2-3	TGTGCCGCCAGGACAGCCCCTAGCACAGATACGCAGTATTTT	CAARTAPSTDTQYF
TRBD2	TRBV25-1	-	TRBJ2-1	TGTGCCAGCTGTAGACTAGCAAATAATGAGCAGTTCTTC	CASCRLANNEQFF
-	TRBV6-1	-	TRBJ2-3	TGTGCCAGCAGTGCCGGACAGACCCTGGTGCGGGCCACAGATACGCAGTATTTT	CASSAGQTLVRATDTQYF
-	TRBV18	once	TRBJ2-1	TGTGCCAGCTCAAAACCAGGGTTACCCTACAATGAGCAGTTCTTC	CASSKPGLPYNEQFF
TRBD1	TRBV6-5	-	TRBJ2-1	TGTGCCAGCAGTTCGCTTAGGGTGACAGGGCCAAATGAGCAGTTCTTC	CASSSLRVTGPNEQFF
-	TRBV10-3	-	TRBJ2-7	TGTGCCATCAGTGAGTCTGAGAGAACCGAGCAGTACTTC	CAISESERTEQYF
-	TRBV5-1	-	TRBJ2-7	TGCGCCAGCAGCATACGACAGGACTACGAGCAGTACTTC	CASSIRQDYEQYF
TRBD1	TRBV6-1	many	TRBJ2-7	TGTGCCAGCAGTGGGGACAGCTACGAGCAGTACTTC	CASSGDSYEQYF
TRBD1	TRBV6-5	-	TRBJ1-1	TGTGCCAGCAGAGGGACAGGGAGGGGCACTGAAGCTTTCTTT	CASRGTGRGTEAFF
-	TRBV11-1	-	TRBJ2-5	TGTGCCAGCAGCGCCAGTCATGATCGGTACTTC	CASSASHDRYF
-	TRBV2	-	TRBJ2-7	TGTGCCAGCTCATACGAACTCTTCGGTGAGCAGTACTTC	CASSYELFGEQYF
-	TRBV7-3	-	TRBJ2-1	TGTGCCAGCAGCTTAAGCAGGGGCAATGAGCAGTTCTTC	CASSLSRGNEQFF
-	TRBV9	once	TRBJ2-5	TGTGCCAGCAGCGGGGGGACTCCCCAAGAGACCCAGTACTTC	CASSGGTPQETQYF
TRBD2	TRBV6-6	-	TRBJ2-2	TGTGCCAGCAGTTACCAGCGGGAGTGGAGCGGGGAGCTGTTTTTT	CASSYQREWSGELFF
-	TRBV9	-	TRBJ2-3	TGTGCCAGCAGCGTCAGCGGGTTCCCAGATACGCAGTATTTT	CASSVSGFPDTQYF
TRBD2	TRBV7-3	-	TRBJ2-1	TGTGCCAGCAGCTTATCCGGCGGGGGGGTGGATGGTGAGCAGTTCTTC	CASSLSGGGVDGEQFF
TRBD1	TRBV25-1	-	TRBJ2-7	TGTGCCAGCAGTCGGGGGCAGGGGGCGGCGTACGAGCAGTACTTC	CASSRGQGAAYEQYF
TRBD1	TRBV7-2	-	TRBJ1-3	TGTGCCAGCAGCTTACGAGGGACAGGGGGAAACACCATATATTTT	CASSLRGTGGNTIYF
-	TRBV15	-	TRBJ1-5	TGTGCCACCAGCGGTCCGATTGGGACACCATATGAATATAGCAATCAGCCCCAGCATTTT	CATSGPIGTPYEYSNQPQHF
-	TRBV25-1	-	TRBJ1-6	TGTGCCAGCAGTGAATACCAGGGGATTTCACCCCTCCACTTT	CASSEYQGISPLHF
-	TRBV6-6	once	TRBJ1-2	TGTGCCAGCAGTCACCTATATGGCTACACCTTC	CASSHLYGYTF
-	TRBV6-5	-	TRBJ1-2	TGTGCCAGCAGTTCGGGGGGTAGACAGAACTATGGCTACACCTTC	CASSSGGRQNYGYTF
TRBD1	TRBV25-1	-	TRBJ2-7	TGTGCCAGCAGTCAACGGACAGGTTCCTACGAGCAGTACTTC	CASSQRTGSYEQYF
-	TRBV6-4	-	TRBJ2-2	TGTGCCAGCAGGAGGACAGTGAACACCGGGGAGCTGTTTTTT	CASRRTVNTGELFF
TRBD1	TRBV5-1	-	TRBJ2-7	TGCGCCAGCAGCGCGGGGACAGGGAATTACGAGCAGTACTTC	CASSAGTGNYEQYF
TRBD1	TRBV18	-	TRBJ2-3	TGTGCCAGCTCGTCCGGGACAGGGGGTTCAGATACGCAGTATTTT	CASSSGTGGSDTQYF
TRBD1	TRBV2	-	TRBJ2-7	TGTGCCAGCAGGGGGACAGGGCTGTACGAGCAGTACTTC	CASRGTGLYEQYF
-	TRBV9	-	TRBJ2-1	TGTGCCAGCAGCGCCACAGGGTCCCCCTACAATGAGCAGTTCTTC	CASSATGSPYNEQFF
-	TRBV14	-	TRBJ1-1	TGTGCCAGCAGCCAGAAAGACAGAGTGGGCACTGAAGCTTTCTTT	CASSQKDRVGTEAFF
TRBD2	TRBV9	-	TRBJ2-7	TGTGCCAGCAGCCCCTCCACTAGCGGGGGATACGAGCAGTACTTC	CASSPSTSGGYEQYF
TRBD2	TRBV30	-	TRBJ2-3	TGTGCCTGGAGCCGACTAGCGGGGGGCACCACAGATACGCAGTATTTT	CAWSRLAGGTTDTQYF
TRBD2	TRBV14	once	TRBJ2-5	TGTGCCAGCAGCCCACGACTAGCGGGACCTCAAGAGACCCAGTACTTC	CASSPRLAGPQETQYF
TRBD1	TRBV6-1	-	TRBJ2-2	TGTGCCAGCCAAAGGGGGCAGAACACCGGGGAGCTGTTTTTT	CASQRGQNTGELFF
TRBD2	TRBV4-3	-	TRBJ2-7	TGCGCCAGCAGCTCCGGGACTAGCGGGAGGGCCGGGGAGCAGTACTTC	CASSSGTSGRAGEQYF
TRBD1	TRBV14	-	TRBJ1-2	TGTGCCAGCAGCCAGGGACAGGGTATCGCCTATGGCTACACCTTC	CASSQGQGIAYGYTF
-	TRBV5-8	few	TRBJ1-5	TGTGCCAGCAGCTTGGGACAGAACTATCAGCCCCAGCATTTT	CASSLGQNYQPQHF